The 7 T cell receptor beta chains presented below share a single source sample, sequenced in a study of T cells in tuberculosis. Method: immunoSEQ multiplex PCR; TCRdb's copy keeps in-frame clones and lacks some. This repertoire shows tens of thousands of clones, 70% to 90% found once; its top ten account for approximately 5.1%. Time point of the sample: new active TB diagnosis, blood taken before or within 7 days of starting treatment. The specimen comprised PBMCs, sampled at tuberculosis diagnosis. These receptors came from an adult with tuberculosis.

This clone appeared a few times. The chain joins TRBV18 to TRBJ2-7; a weak D match, TRBD1 (6 bases). This CDR3 region has 14 residues. V lost 6 bases and J 0 bases, leaving 12 bases between the germline ends. The germline gives CDR1 KGHSH, CDR2 LQKENI. This chain's CDR3 is CASSGGSSSYEQYF. The DNA for the CDR3 is TGTGCCAGCTCTGGGGGCTCGTCCTCCTACGAGCAGTACTTC.

This clone was recorded once. V and J are TRBV5-6 and TRBJ1-3, with D possibly matching TRBD1 (5 bases). There are 19 residues in the CDR3. Trimming stripped 0 bases from V and 2 bases from J, with 21 bases between. Germline V lookup: CDR1 SGHDT, CDR2 YYEEEE. In DNA form, the CDR3 reads TGTGCCAGCAGCTTGGGGTTGTCAGGGCTTAGTAACCCTGGAAACACCATATATTTT. It codes for CASSLGLSGLSNPGNTIYF. Variable domain in full (rest from reference TRBV5-6 and TRBJ1-3): DAGVTQSPTHLIKTRGQQVTLRCSPKSGHDTVSWYQQALGQGPQFIFQYYEEEERQRGNFPDRFSGHQFPNYSSELNVNALLLGDSALYLCASSLGLSGLSNPGNTIYFGEGSWLTVV.

The rearrangement joins TRBV30 to TRBJ1-2; 7 bases are a match to TRBD1. V lost 7 bases and J lost 4; bases outside the gene matches: 9. The length of the CDR3 is 13 residues. Germline V lookup: CDR1 GTSNPN, CDR2 SVGIG (reference sequence). The chain's CDR3 is CASAPGTAYGYTF. CDR3 coding DNA: TGTGCCTCCGCCCCCGGGACAGCCTATGGCTACACCTTC.

The V call is TRBV10-1, the J call TRBJ2-7, with D hard to call. Between the trimmed V and J ends, which lost 2 bases and 3 bases, there was a span of 11 bases. Germline CDR1 WNHNN, CDR2 SYGVQD (reference sequence). This CDR3 has 14 residues. CDR3 protein: CASSERPADYEQYF. The DNA of the CDR3 is TGCGCCAGCAGTGAGAGGCCCGCGGACTACGAGCAGTACTTC.

The CDR3 loop is CAWSVRQTGTAFF. The DNA of the CDR3 is TGTGCCTGGAGTGTACGGCAAACAGGGACGGCTTTCTTT. V gene TRBV30 combines with J gene TRBJ1-1; D possibly corresponds to TRBD1 (6 bases). CDR3 length: 13 amino acids. The germline V gene has CDR1 GTSNPN and CDR2 SVGIG (reference sequence). V dropped 0 bases and J dropped 11 bases, with 16 bases sitting between them.

The rearrangement links TRBV28 to TRBJ2-2; tentative D call: TRBD1 (6 bases). This CDR3 spans 17 amino acids. V dropped 8 bases and J dropped 3 bases, with 22 bases sitting between them. Germline CDR1 MDHEN, CDR2 SYDVKM. CDR3 sequence (DNA): TGTGCCAGCGTTGAAGGGCAGGGGAGTAGGGACACCGGGGAGCTGTTTTTT. Translating it yields CASVEGQGSRDTGELFF.

The CDR3 here is CASEAGTDTQYF. In DNA, the CDR3 is TGTGCTAGTGAGGCGGGCACAGATACGCAGTATTTT. The gene calls are TRBV12-5 and TRBJ2-3, with D unclear. Germline lookup yields CDR1 LGHNT and CDR2 FRNRAP. This CDR3 contains 12 residues. The V end lost 7 bases, the J end lost 1 base, and 6 bases lay between the germline ends.